Shown below are 24 T cell receptor beta chains from a single sample sequenced in a study of cytomegalovirus exposure and HLA in healthy donors. PCR amplification relied on 60 Vbeta primers (plus 13 Jbeta primers). Clones were read by immunoSEQ multiplex PCR, and TCRdb kept only the in-frame ones, dropping some. The table lists 84,000 or so clones, over 70% of them singletons. Specimen: PBMCs. These receptors all come from a boy younger than 18 in good health and CMV-seronegative.

The J gene is TRBJ1-2, the V gene TRBV15; D is uncertain. This CDR3 is 13 amino acids long. V lost 3 bases, J lost 8 bases, and 13 bases lay in between. The germline V gene has CDR1 LNHNV and CDR2 YYDKDF (reference sequence). The CDR3 reads CATSRITEGGYTF. The CDR3 region has the DNA TGTGCCACCAGCAGGATAACCGAGGGAGGCTACACCTTC.

This clone was picked up a small number of times. The chain uses TRBV6-1 and TRBJ2-7; 8 bases map to TRBD2. The length of the CDR3 is 15 residues. Looked up from germline, CDR1 is MNHNS and CDR2 is SASEGT. With 5 bases clipped from V and 3 bases from J, the junction kept 9 bases outside the gene matches. In DNA, the CDR3 is TGTGCCAGCAGTAGGGAGAGCGGGGGACACTACGAGCAGTACTTC. Amino acid sequence: CASSRESGGHYEQYF.

This clone was picked up one time. The chain joins TRBV9 to TRBJ2-2; possibly TRBD2 for D (5 bases). This CDR3 spans 16 amino acids. Looked up from germline, CDR1 is SGDLS and CDR2 is YYNGEE. Trimming removed 2 bases at V and 4 bases at J, with 15 bases between. The CDR3 loop is CASSVSFSDPTGELFF. CDR3 nucleotide sequence: TGTGCCAGCAGCGTTTCGTTTAGCGACCCCACCGGGGAGCTGTTTTTT.

The chain links TRBV28 to TRBJ2-7; perhaps TRBD2 as D (6 bases). This CDR3 has 15 residues. V was trimmed by 7 bases and J by 0 bases, leaving 16 bases between them. The germline V gene encodes CDR1 MDHEN and CDR2 SYDVKM. This chain's CDR3 is CASKLGGLSSYEQYF. CDR3 DNA: TGTGCCAGCAAGCTGGGAGGCTTAAGCTCCTACGAGCAGTACTTC.

This chain uses TRBV27 with TRBJ1-5, with 8 nucleotides matching TRBD1. Unmatched junction bases numbered 4, after V lost 2 bases and J lost 7 bases. Germline V CDR1 and CDR2: MNHEY, SMNVEV (reference sequence). The CDR3 loop spans 14 amino acids. Here the CDR3 DNA reads TGTGCCAGCAGTTTAGGACAGGGAGGCCAGCCCCAGCATTTT. It specifies CASSLGQGGQPQHF.

The CDR3 nucleotides read TGTGCCAGCAGTCAACCCCCAAGGGGGCTCGTTAACTATGGCTACACCTTC. Its protein product is CASSQPPRGLVNYGYTF. The chain joins TRBV28 to TRBJ1-2, with 7 bases identical to TRBD1. Germline CDR1 and CDR2: MDHEN and SYDVKM. There are 17 residues in the CDR3. Trimming took 5 bases from V and 1 from J; bases not matched to a gene: 13.

This clone was seen more than once but under ten times. The CDR3 here is CASNPEGGNQPQHF. In DNA, the CDR3 is TGTGCCAGCAACCCCGAGGGCGGCAATCAGCCCCAGCATTTT. This chain connects TRBV2 to TRBJ1-5; no clear D gene. The CDR3 has 14 amino acids. CDR1 is SNHLY, CDR2 FYNNEI, per germline. Trimming removed 7 bases from V and 2 bases from J, with 12 bases in between.

This clone was observed once. The CDR3 is CASSVRTSDEQFF. The DNA for the CDR3 is TGTGCCAGCAGCGTCAGGACTAGTGATGAGCAGTTCTTC. This rearrangement joins TRBV7-3 to TRBJ2-1; the match to TRBD2 covers 7 bases. The CDR3 is 13 amino acids. CDR1 and CDR2 from the germline V gene are SGHTA and FQGTGA. Germline trimming cut 5 bases from V and 8 bases from J; bases unmatched to any gene: 6. Based on the CDR3 plus reference TRBV7-3 and TRBJ2-1, the full variable domain is GAGVSQTPSNKVTEKGKYVELRCDPISGHTALYWYRQSLGQGPEFLIYFQGTGAADDSGLPNDRFFAVRPEGSVSTLKIQRTERGDSAVYLCASSVRTSDEQFFGPGTRLTVL.

The chain recombines TRBV2 with TRBJ1-4, with D possibly TRBD1 on 5 matching bases. V shed 3 bases and J shed 1 base, with 12 bases lying between them. Germline CDR1 SNHLY, CDR2 FYNNEI. The CDR3 consists of 16 residues. CDR3 in amino acids: CASSEGGTLTNEKLFF. The CDR3 DNA is TGTGCCAGCAGTGAGGGGGGGACTTTAACTAATGAAAAACTGTTTTTT.

The chain links TRBV18 to TRBJ2-5; 10 positions agree with TRBD1. J was trimmed by 2 bases and V by 1 base; bases with no gene match: 1. The CDR3 loop spans 15 amino acids. Germline V gene sequence: CDR1 KGHSH, CDR2 LQKENI. CDR3 protein: CASSPRTGGQETQYF. The CDR3 bases are TGTGCCAGCTCACCACGGACAGGGGGGCAAGAGACCCAGTACTTC.

This clone was seen more than once but under ten times. This rearrangement joins TRBV5-1 to TRBJ1-2; the match to TRBD1 covers 8 bases. CDR1 is SGHRS and CDR2 is YFSETQ in the germline V gene. The CDR3 is made up of 14 amino acids. V lost 4 bases, J lost 8 bases, and 10 bases stayed unmatched. CDR3: CASSAGGASVGYTF. The CDR3 DNA reads TGCGCCAGCAGCGCAGGGGGCGCGAGTGTCGGCTACACCTTC. The entire variable domain, with the rest obtained from reference TRBV5-1 and TRBJ1-2, is as follows: KAGVTQTPRYLIKTRGQQVTLSCSPISGHRSVSWYQQTPGQGLQFLFEYFSETQRNKGNFPGRFSGRQFSNSRSEMNVSTLELGDSALYLCASSAGGASVGYTFGSGTRLTVV.

The chain uses TRBV9 and TRBJ2-5; 11 bases are shared with TRBD2. This CDR3 spans 16 amino acids. In germline, CDR1 is SGDLS, CDR2 YYNGEE. The ends lost 2 bases at V and 4 bases at J; junction bases unmatched: 7. The CDR3 reads CASSVSTSGSPETQYF. The CDR3 DNA reads as TGTGCCAGCAGCGTTTCTACTAGCGGGAGTCCAGAGACCCAGTACTTC.

The CDR3 sequence: CSVENGQSYGYTF. CDR3 bases: TGCAGCGTTGAAAATGGACAAAGCTATGGCTACACCTTC. The rearrangement joins TRBV29-1 to TRBJ1-2; D may be TRBD1 (5 bases). Germline V CDR1 and CDR2: SQVTM, ANQGSEA. Trimming removed 2 bases from V and 4 bases from J, with 11 bases in between. The CDR3 covers 13 residues.

The chain combines TRBV27 with TRBJ1-5; 10 nucleotides line up with TRBD1. The CDR3 has 14 amino acids. Per germline, CDR1 MNHEY and CDR2 SMNVEV (reference sequence). The V and J ends lost 5 bases and 9 bases, in that order; junction bases with no gene match: 7. The CDR3 is CASSDRGRGGPQHF. CDR3 coding DNA: TGTGCCAGCAGTGACAGGGGGCGGGGTGGGCCCCAGCATTTT.

This clone was observed once. The chain uses TRBV28 and TRBJ2-7; maybe TRBD2 (6 bases). CDR3 length: 15 amino acids. Per the germline V gene, CDR1 is MDHEN and CDR2 is SYDVKM. V dropped 5 bases and J dropped 4 bases, with 18 bases sitting between them. The CDR3 sequence: CASSLLLAGVYEQYF. The CDR3 nucleotides read TGTGCCAGCAGTCTCCTACTAGCAGGTGTTTACGAGCAGTACTTC.

The V gene is TRBV4-1, the J gene TRBJ2-3; the match to TRBD1 covers 8 bases. Germline V gives CDR1 MGHRA, CDR2 YSYEKL. The CDR3 runs to 15 residues. V shed 6 bases and J 0 bases; nucleotides not matched to a gene: 5. The CDR3 bases are TGCGCCAGCAGATTAGGACAGGGCAGCACAGATACGCAGTATTTT. Protein sequence: CASRLGQGSTDTQYF.

A remark on this clone: The junction differs from germline at one of its ends, possibly a read error. The rearrangement joins TRBV28 to TRBJ2-7; 7 bases are shared with TRBD1. The CDR3 loop spans 14 amino acids. Germline CDR1 and CDR2: MDHEN and SYDVKM. CDR3 in DNA: TGTGCCAGCAGGAGACAGGGAATATCCTCCGAGCAGTACTTC. Translation: CASRRQGISSEQYF. Looking up the rest from reference TRBV28 and TRBJ2-7 gives the full variable domain: DVKVTQSSRYLVKRTGEKVFLECVQDMDHENMFWYRQDPGLGLRLIYFSYDVKMKEKGDIPEGYSVSREKKERFSLILESASTNQTSMYLCASRRQGISSEQYFGPGTRLTVT.

The chain has TRBV28 and TRBJ2-5; no firm D call. Germline V lookup: CDR1 MDHEN, CDR2 SYDVKM. The V end was cut by 5 bases, the J end by 4 bases, with 14 bases between. The length of the CDR3 is 14 residues. The CDR3, as DNA: TGTGCCAGCAGTGAGGTTCTTGGTGCAGAGACCCAGTACTTC. As protein: CASSEVLGAETQYF.

The chain is built from TRBV15 and TRBJ2-7; D is undetermined. Germline-derived CDR1 and CDR2 are LNHNV and YYDKDF (reference sequence). The V end was cut by 0 bases, the J end by 4 bases, with 10 bases between. The CDR3 has 14 amino acids. Here the CDR3 reads CATSREGASYEQYF. CDR3 coding DNA: TGTGCCACCAGCAGAGAGGGCGCCTCTTACGAGCAGTACTTC.

This chain links TRBV7-2 with TRBJ2-5; D is possibly TRBD2 (6 bases). Germline V gene sequence: CDR1 SGHTA, CDR2 FQGNSA. V shed 5 bases and J shed 5 bases, with 15 bases lying between them. This CDR3 is built from 14 residues. CDR3 bases: TGTGCCAGCAGCCGCGGTCCAGGAGGGGAGACCCAGTACTTC. Protein sequence: CASSRGPGGETQYF.

This clone was detected only a few times. The chain joins TRBV30 to TRBJ1-4; D uncertain. This CDR3 contains 13 residues. The V gene's germline CDR1 is GTSNPN and CDR2 SVGIG (reference sequence). The V end was cut by 2 bases, the J end by 4 bases, with 8 bases between. The CDR3: CAWSITDNEKLFF. The CDR3 coding sequence is TGTGCCTGGAGTATCACAGATAATGAAAAACTGTTTTTT. The full variable domain, with the rest looked up from reference TRBV30 and TRBJ1-4, is SQTIHQWPATLVQPVGSPLSLECTVEGTSNPNLYWYRQAAGRGLQLLFYSVGIGQISSEVPQNLSASRPQDRQFILSSKKLLLSDSGFYLCAWSITDNEKLFFGSGTQLSVL.

The J gene is TRBJ2-1, the V gene TRBV7-9; possibly TRBD1 for D (6 bases). The V gene's germline CDR1 is SEHNR and CDR2 FQNEAQ (reference sequence). CDR3 length equals 15 residues. V lost 6 bases and J lost 6, with 18 bases in between. The CDR3 sequence is CASSSSGGAANEQFF. DNA for the CDR3: TGTGCCAGCAGTAGCTCTGGGGGCGCGGCCAATGAGCAGTTCTTC.

This clone has more than one count but fewer than ten. The chain recombines TRBV7-3 with TRBJ2-1; 7 bases match TRBD2. This CDR3 spans 14 amino acids. The junction had 7 bases not matched to a gene; V was cut back by 5 bases and J by 6 bases. CDR1 SGHTA and CDR2 FQGTGA come from the germline V gene. The CDR3 spells CASSPTTSANEQFF. CDR3 bases: TGTGCCAGCAGCCCAACAACTAGCGCCAATGAGCAGTTCTTC.

V usage is TRBV6-4 and J usage is TRBJ2-2, with 10 bases lining up with TRBD2. Germline CDR1 is MRHNA and CDR2 is SNTAGT. The CDR3 is 14 amino acids. V lost 4 bases to trimming and J lost 4 bases; unmatched junction nucleotides: 0. The CDR3: CASSVAGGTGELFF. In DNA form, the CDR3 reads TGTGCCAGCAGTGTAGCGGGAGGCACCGGGGAGCTGTTTTTT.